The 12 T cell receptor beta chains below were found in one sample sequenced in a study of blood T cell repertoires in COVID-19. TCRdb's table, derived via immunoSEQ multiplex PCR, lists solely in-frame clones and lacks some. The table shows roughly 130,000 clones, with around 80% occurring only once. The material sequenced was peripheral blood. The source of these receptors is a man aged 70 or older with acute or convalescent COVID-19.

The chain links TRBV10-3 to TRBJ2-5; 11 positions agree with TRBD2. CDR1 and CDR2 from the germline V gene are ENHRY and SYGVKD. The CDR3 loop spans 15 amino acids. The V gene end was trimmed by 5 bases and the J gene end by 6 bases; junction bases not matched to a gene: 8. The CDR3: CAISPIAGGQQTQYF. The CDR3 DNA sequence: TGTGCCATCAGTCCTATAGCGGGGGGGCAACAGACCCAGTACTTC.

This clone has more than one count but fewer than ten. The genes are TRBV6-5 and TRBJ2-5; the match to TRBD2 covers 11 bases. J was trimmed by 4 bases and V by 7 bases; bases with no gene match: 8. CDR3 length: 15 residues. The germline V gene has CDR1 MNHEY and CDR2 SVGAGI. The CDR3 is CASISIAGGPETQYF. The CDR3 DNA reads TGTGCCAGCATCTCCATAGCGGGGGGGCCAGAGACCCAGTACTTC.

To note about this clone: This sample also contains other DNA sequences that code for the same CDR3. This chain uses TRBV7-2 with TRBJ2-5; D call uncertain. In germline, CDR1 is SGHTA, CDR2 FQGNSA. V was clipped by 3 bases and J by 5 bases, with 7 bases between them. The CDR3 is 12 amino acids. Written as DNA, the CDR3 is TGTGCCAGCAGCTTGAACCGGGAGACCCAGTACTTC. It specifies CASSLNRETQYF.

This chain connects TRBV19 to TRBJ2-2, with a weak D call TRBD2 (6 bases). Germline V lookup: CDR1 LNHDA, CDR2 SQIVND (reference sequence). The CDR3 runs 13 residues. The V end was cut by 11 bases, the J end by 0 bases, with 10 bases between. The CDR3 sequence is CALGGANTGELFF. The CDR3 region has the DNA TGTGCCTTAGGAGGGGCGAACACCGGGGAGCTGTTTTTT. Full variable domain (remainder filled in from reference TRBV19 and TRBJ2-2): DGGITQSPKYLFRKEGQNVTLSCEQNLNHDAMYWYRQDPGQGLRLIYYSQIVNDFQKGDIAEGYSVSREKKESFPLTVTSAQKNPTAFYLCALGGANTGELFFGEGSRLTVL.

This chain joins TRBV2 and TRBJ2-7; 9 bases line up with TRBD1. The germline V gene encodes CDR1 SNHLY and CDR2 FYNNEI. The V gene end was trimmed by 5 bases and the J gene end by 2 bases; junction bases not matched to a gene: 7. The CDR3 is made up of 15 amino acids. The CDR3 spells CASSYRGRIPYEQYF. The CDR3 DNA reads as TGTGCCAGCAGTTACAGGGGGCGCATCCCCTACGAGCAGTACTTC.

The rearrangement joins TRBV6-5 to TRBJ2-1; 7 bases are shared with TRBD2. The length of the CDR3 is 15 residues. Looked up from germline, CDR1 is MNHEY and CDR2 is SVGAGI. V shed 2 bases and J 5 bases; nucleotides not matched to a gene: 6. This CDR3 reads CASSYLGLGDNEQFF. The CDR3 coding sequence is TGTGCCAGCAGTTACCTTGGACTAGGGGACAATGAGCAGTTCTTC.

V and J are TRBV11-1 and TRBJ2-2; 8 bases are shared with TRBD2. This CDR3 contains 15 residues. The V gene end was trimmed by 5 bases and the J gene end by 4 bases; junction bases not matched to a gene: 6. Germline CDR1 and CDR2: SGHAT and FQDESV (reference sequence). CDR3 nucleotide sequence: TGTGCCAGCAGCAGGGACGGGGGGGGCACCGGGGAGCTGTTTTTT. It codes for CASSRDGGGTGELFF. Variable domain in full (rest from reference TRBV11-1 and TRBJ2-2): EAEVAQSPRYKITEKSQAVAFWCDPISGHATLYWYRQILGQGPELLVQFQDESVVDDSQLPKDRFSAERLKGVDSTLKIQPAELGDSAMYLCASSRDGGGTGELFFGEGSRLTVL.

This clone came up once. The chain has TRBV11-3 and TRBJ2-2, with D tentatively TRBD2 (5 bases). Germline V CDR1 and CDR2: SGHNT, YENEEA. The CDR3 contains 14 residues. Trimming shortened V by 1 base and J by 5 bases, and 8 bases separated the two germline ends. CDR3: CASSLVPGTGELFF. The CDR3 DNA follows: TGTGCCAGCAGCTTAGTCCCGGGGACCGGGGAGCTGTTTTTT.

The chain has TRBV12-3 or TRBV12-4 and TRBJ2-2; D gene unclear. Trimming left V 2 bases short and J 4 bases short, with 5 bases between. This CDR3 is built from 13 residues. CDR3 region: CASSLSLTGELFF. In DNA form, the CDR3 reads TGTGCCAGCAGTTTAAGCCTCACCGGGGAGCTGTTTTTT.

V usage is TRBV6-1 and J usage is TRBJ1-1; D unclear. V lost 8 bases and J 0 bases, leaving 10 bases between the germline ends. Germline CDR1 and CDR2: MNHNS and SASEGT. The CDR3 runs to 13 residues. The CDR3 nucleotides read TGTGCCAGCGAGCAGGCCCTGAACACTGAAGCTTTCTTT. It is translated as CASEQALNTEAFF.

The chain uses TRBV15 and TRBJ1-3; D is undetermined. There are 16 residues in the CDR3. CDR1 and CDR2 (germline): LNHNV, YYDKDF (reference sequence). V lost 1 base, J lost 4 bases, and 14 bases lay in between. The chain's CDR3 is CATSRGTAESGNTIYF. In nucleotides, the CDR3 is TGTGCCACCAGCAGAGGAACAGCAGAGAGCGGAAACACCATATATTTT.

This clone was observed once. This sequence joins TRBV6-5 and TRBJ1-4, with TRBD1 as a possible D gene (6 bases). The CDR3 sequence is 15 residues long. Trimming removed 0 bases at V and 7 bases at J, with 12 bases between. The germline CDR1 and CDR2 sequences are MNHEY and SVGAGI. As DNA, the CDR3 is TGTGCCAGCAGTTACTCAACAGGGTCGGGTGAAAAACTGTTTTTT. It yields the protein CASSYSTGSGEKLFF.